This record covers a single T cell receptor (beta chain). This sample is drawn from a study of blood T cell repertoires in COVID-19. Overall study context: Acute-phase and convalescent COVID-19 samples originated in the United States, Italy and Spain. The analysed material was cDNA or gDNA that came from T cells, B-cell-depleted T cells, or PBMCs.

Trimming shortened V by 3 bases and J by 3 bases, and 15 bases separated the two germline ends. The CDR3 runs 14 residues. The V gene's germline CDR1 is SQVTM and CDR2 ANQGSEA. Authors' methods: For nucleated cells, counts were estimated from reference gene primer amplification. Some clones are missing from TCRdb's copy, which holds only in-frame ones; the method was immunoSEQ multiplex PCR. Clone size and the V and J calls come from that table; the DNA yielded D and trimming. The data hold more than 200,000 clones, with 86% observed a single time. The TCR was taken from a man between 25 and 39 years old with active or convalescent COVID-19. The V call is TRBV29-1, the J call TRBJ2-7, with D unclear. Sequenced: peripheral blood. The DNA of the CDR3 is TGCAGCGTTGATATCCCAGGCAGGAACTACGAGCAGTACTTC. Translation: CSVDIPGRNYEQYF.